This T cell receptor (beta chain) appears in the sequencing data of a study of blood T cell repertoires in COVID-19 (dated by TCRdb to the early 2020s). Background for the entire study: Samples covering the acute and convalescent phases of COVID-19 were provided by collaborators in the United States, Italy and Spain. The prospective study material was composed of cDNA or gDNA derived from T cells, B-cell-depleted T cells, or PBMCs. The dataset comprised deeply sampled blood TCRbeta repertoires from subjects exposed to, actively infected with, or recovered from COVID-19. The repertoires were made available in a free public database intended to serve as a resource for research on the immune response to SARS-CoV-2. Samples came from the ongoing ImmuneRACE study (first 160 participants) plus 1,254 subjects from 6 global collaborators. A de-identified subject ID, COVID-19 status, age in years and sex were almost always included in the sample metadata. Where available, HLA class I and class II types were taken from metadata supplied by the sample provider and were not determined by assay-based typing. Points the paper makes about the study in general: How much clinical and demographic metadata was included differed by source and by participant, and the metadata was provided uncurated.

Of note for this clone: This clone's antigen is unknown. No much larger clonotype is one base removed from it; base qualities were not supplied. Different DNA sequences within this sample yield the same CDR3.

Participants in the prospective study were aged about 18 to 95 years, lived in approximately 26 United States geographic areas, and enrolled through a virtual design. In the prospective study, cohorts were assigned on the basis of participant-reported clinical history obtained from a screening survey and a study questionnaire. ImmuneRACE Cohort 3 recovered participants were defined by two consecutive negative NP/OP PCR tests, healthcare professional clearance, or symptom resolution. In the prospective study, whole blood, serum and a nasopharyngeal or oropharyngeal swab were collected from each participant by mobile phlebotomists. Prospective study participants could optionally give additional blood draws and questionnaires over a roughly two-month period. Before DNA extraction, prospective study blood samples were shipped either frozen or at room temperature. The CDR3 measures 13 amino acids from cysteine to phenylalanine. Only the CDR3 part of the read is kept: 39 bases, read in frame from the first base. Via the germline V gene, CDR1 is SGHRS and CDR2 YFSETQ. The junction shows trimming of 0 bases on V and 3 bases on J, plus 6 bases between the germline ends.

TCRbeta CDR3 regions were amplified from genomic DNA using the immunoSEQ Assay, a bias-controlled multiplex PCR. In the authors' own workflow: Within the assay, amplification of reference gene primers was used to estimate how many nucleated cells each sample contained. To quantify the absolute abundance of each unique TCRbeta CDR3 rearrangement, sequence reads were collapsed and filtered. For each sample, productive Simpson clonality was calculated as the square root of Simpson's diversity index across productive rearrangements. TCRdb took this table from immuneACCESS and kept in-frame rearrangements with V and J called. Such tables lack part of the clones; where checked against another copy, unresolved V genes explain under half of the gap, and the rest is unexplained. Clone size and V and J calls were adopted from that table, with D and trimming inferred from the DNA. The sample data list a few hundred thousand clones, and 80% to 90% of these were observed just once. Jointly, the top ten make up around 10% of the sample.

Recombination connected TRBV5-1 to TRBJ1-2; too little of a D gene remains to name it. The receptor was isolated from a woman in her fifties or sixties who had recovered from COVID-19. The sequenced sample consisted of PBMCs or T cells enriched from blood (not recorded which). The DNA sequence is given as TGCGCCAGCAGCTTGGCCGGGGACTATGGCTACACCTTC. It specifies CASSLAGDYGYTF.